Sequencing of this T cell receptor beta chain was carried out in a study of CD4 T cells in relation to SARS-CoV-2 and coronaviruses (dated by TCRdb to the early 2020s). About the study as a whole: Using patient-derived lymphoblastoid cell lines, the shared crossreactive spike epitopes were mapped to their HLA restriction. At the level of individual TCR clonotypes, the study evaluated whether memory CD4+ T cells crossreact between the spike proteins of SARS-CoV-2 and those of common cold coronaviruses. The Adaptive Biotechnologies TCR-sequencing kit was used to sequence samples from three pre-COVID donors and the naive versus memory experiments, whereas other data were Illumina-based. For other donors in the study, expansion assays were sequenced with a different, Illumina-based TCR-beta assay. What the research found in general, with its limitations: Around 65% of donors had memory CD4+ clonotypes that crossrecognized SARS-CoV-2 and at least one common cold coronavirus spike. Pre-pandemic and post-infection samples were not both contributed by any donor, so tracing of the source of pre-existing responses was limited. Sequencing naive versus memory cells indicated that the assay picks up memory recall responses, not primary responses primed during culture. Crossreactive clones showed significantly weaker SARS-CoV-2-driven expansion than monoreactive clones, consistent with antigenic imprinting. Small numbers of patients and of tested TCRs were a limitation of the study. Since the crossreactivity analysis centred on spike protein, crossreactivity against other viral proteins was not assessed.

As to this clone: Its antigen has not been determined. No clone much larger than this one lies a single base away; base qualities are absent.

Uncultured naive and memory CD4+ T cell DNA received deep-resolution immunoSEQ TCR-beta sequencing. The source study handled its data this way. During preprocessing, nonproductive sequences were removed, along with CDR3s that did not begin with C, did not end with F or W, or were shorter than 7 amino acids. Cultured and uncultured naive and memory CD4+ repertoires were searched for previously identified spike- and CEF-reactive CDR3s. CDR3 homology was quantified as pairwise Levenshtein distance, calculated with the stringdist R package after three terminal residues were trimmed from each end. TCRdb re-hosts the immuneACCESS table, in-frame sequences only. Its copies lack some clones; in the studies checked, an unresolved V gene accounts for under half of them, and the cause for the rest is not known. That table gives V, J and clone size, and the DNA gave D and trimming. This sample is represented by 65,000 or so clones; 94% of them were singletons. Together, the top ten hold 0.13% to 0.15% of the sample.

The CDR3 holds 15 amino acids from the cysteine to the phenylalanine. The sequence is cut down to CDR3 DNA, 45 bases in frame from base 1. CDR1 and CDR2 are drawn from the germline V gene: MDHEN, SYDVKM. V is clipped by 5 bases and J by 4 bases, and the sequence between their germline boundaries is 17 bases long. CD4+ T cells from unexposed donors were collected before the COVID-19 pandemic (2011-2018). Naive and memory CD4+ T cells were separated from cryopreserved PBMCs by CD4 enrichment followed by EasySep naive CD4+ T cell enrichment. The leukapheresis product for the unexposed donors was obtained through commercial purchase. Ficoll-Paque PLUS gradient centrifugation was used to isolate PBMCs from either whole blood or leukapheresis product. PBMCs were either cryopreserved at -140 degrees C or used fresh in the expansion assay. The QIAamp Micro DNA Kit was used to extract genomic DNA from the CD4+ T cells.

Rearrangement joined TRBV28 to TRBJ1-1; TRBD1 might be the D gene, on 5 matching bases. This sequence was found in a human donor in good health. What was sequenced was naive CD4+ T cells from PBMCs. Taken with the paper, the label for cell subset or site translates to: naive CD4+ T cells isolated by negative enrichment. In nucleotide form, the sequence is TGTGCCAGCAGTGTAACGGGACCCAGAGGCACTGAAGCTTTCTTT. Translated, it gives CASSVTGPRGTEAFF. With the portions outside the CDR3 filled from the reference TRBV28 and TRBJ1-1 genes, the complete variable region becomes DVKVTQSSRYLVKRTGEKVFLECVQDMDHENMFWYRQDPGLGLRLIYFSYDVKMKEKGDIPEGYSVSREKKERFSLILESASTNQTSMYLCASSVTGPRGTEAFFGQGTRLTVV.